The following is a TCR beta chain sequence with its context. The sample comes from a study of shared clonotypes between healthy human individuals. Per germline, CDR1 SGHRS and CDR2 YFSETQ. Trimming removed 4 bases from V and 7 bases from J; junction bases left unmatched: 14. CDR3 length: 16 residues. The healthy adult donors were HIV-negative and reported no recent acute infections or vaccinations. TCRdb's copy holds only in-frame clones and misses some; the assay was immunoSEQ multiplex PCR. The repertoire holds 520,000 or so clones, with 75% to 85% as singletons. This TCR was sampled from a woman aged 40 to 49 in good health. Some clones in this sample may be carry-over from other donors' samples. Sequencing was done on a sample of PBMCs. The chain carries TRBV5-1 and TRBJ2-1; 7 nucleotides match TRBD2. The CDR3 DNA follows: TGCGCCAGCAGCCCCTGGGGTAGCGGGCTGGTGAATGAGCAGTTCTTC. Its translation is CASSPWGSGLVNEQFF.